This T cell receptor (beta chain) was observed in a study of blood T cell repertoires in COVID-19. Study as a whole: From T cells, B-cell-depleted T cells, or PBMCs came the material, which was cDNA or gDNA.

CDR3 size: 16 residues. J was trimmed by 0 bases and V by 2 bases; bases with no gene match: 5. Per the germline V gene, CDR1 is SGHRS and CDR2 is YFSETQ. This table comes from immunoSEQ multiplex PCR, and its TCRdb copy is limited to in-frame clones, with some not included. The table lists tens of thousands of clones, roughly 89% of them singletons, with roughly 2% in the top ten. This chain connects TRBV5-1 to TRBJ2-3; 8 nucleotides align to TRBD1. The sequence was collected from a woman aged 45-65 years in a cohort sampled during active COVID-19. The sequenced sample was peripheral blood. Written as DNA, the CDR3 is TGCGCCAGCAGCTTCCTAAGGACAGGGAGCACAGATACGCAGTATTTT. Encoded protein: CASSFLRTGSTDTQYF. The full variable domain, with the rest looked up from reference TRBV5-1 and TRBJ2-3, is KAGVTQTPRYLIKTRGQQVTLSCSPISGHRSVSWYQQTPGQGLQFLFEYFSETQRNKGNFPGRFSGRQFSNSRSEMNVSTLELGDSALYLCASSFLRTGSTDTQYFGPGTRLTVL.